What follows describes a single T cell receptor (beta chain). The sample originates from a study of shared clonotypes between healthy human individuals. CDR1 and CDR2 from the germline V gene are SEHNR and FQNEAQ (reference sequence). Trimming left V 0 bases short and J 6 bases short, with 11 bases between. This CDR3 has 15 residues. Naive-designated CD8 cells lacked CD45RO, were positively enriched for CCR7, and omitted terminally differentiated effector memory CD45RA+ cells. The method was immunoSEQ multiplex PCR; TCRdb's version includes in-frame clones alone and lacks a portion of them. The sample gives around 1,900,000 clones, 93% of which show up once; roughly 1.7% is in the top ten.

Source material: naive CD8+ T cells from PBMCs. This clonotype was obtained from a young man in good health. Some clones in this sample may be carry-over from other donors' samples. V usage is TRBV7-9 and J usage is TRBJ2-2; D is undetermined. The CDR3 is CASSLAKGTPGELFF. CDR3 nucleotides: TGTGCCAGCAGCTTAGCCAAGGGAACACCCGGGGAGCTGTTTTTT.